Each of the 24 T cell receptor beta chains below was sequenced from the same sample in a study of technical replicates of blood from several donors. Clones were read by immunoSEQ multiplex PCR, and TCRdb kept only the in-frame ones, dropping some. The profile covers some 70,000 clones, with approximately 90% appearing a single time and 4.5% to 5% taken by the ten largest. The sequenced material came from PBMCs. These receptors all come from a human donor in good health. Some clones in this sample may be carry-over from other donors' samples.

The CDR3 DNA is TGTGCCAGCAGCCCCTCCCCGGGGGGGGGCGGCGAGCAGTACTTC. Translation gives CASSPSPGGGGEQYF. The chain recombines TRBV7-2 with TRBJ2-7; 8 bases fit TRBD2. This CDR3 region has 15 residues. V gave up 5 bases and J gave up 6 bases; unmatched junction bases: 12. Germline values: CDR1 SGHTA, CDR2 FQGNSA.

The chain combines TRBV30 with TRBJ2-7; TRBD1 matches at 7 bases. V was pared by 4 bases and J by 6 bases, with 15 bases of the junction left unmatched. The CDR3 runs 15 residues. Per the germline V gene, CDR1 is GTSNPN and CDR2 is SVGIG (reference sequence). CDR3 loop: CAWTTGAVGRREQYF. DNA for the CDR3: TGTGCCTGGACAACAGGGGCAGTCGGGCGTCGCGAGCAGTACTTC.

The chain couples TRBV7-2 to TRBJ2-3; D possibly corresponds to TRBD1 (5 bases). Trimming took 1 base from V and 10 from J, leaving 12 bases between them. The CDR3 sequence is 13 residues long. CDR1 and CDR2 from the germline V gene are SGHTA and FQGNSA. The CDR3 sequence: CASSLDPLGAQYF. The CDR3 DNA is TGTGCCAGCAGCTTAGACCCGCTAGGGGCGCAGTATTTT.

CDR3 nucleotides: TGTGCCAGCAGCTTAATCGGCTCGGGGGGCGGCGCAGATACGCAGTATTTT. It yields the protein CASSLIGSGGGADTQYF. V gene TRBV7-2 combines with J gene TRBJ2-3, with D possibly TRBD2 on 7 matching bases. The CDR3 has 17 residues. The germline V gene has CDR1 SGHTA and CDR2 FQGNSA. V lost 2 bases, J lost 4 bases, and 19 bases lay in between.

The chain employs TRBV7-2 and TRBJ2-2; 11 bases are a match to TRBD2. From germline, CDR1 is SGHTA and CDR2 FQGNSA. CDR3 length: 16 residues. Trimming at V came to 5 bases and at J to 4 bases, leaving 6 bases not matched to a gene. The CDR3 region is CASSRPGLAVTGELFF. CDR3 sequence (DNA): TGTGCCAGCAGCCGCCCGGGACTAGCGGTCACCGGGGAGCTGTTTTTT. The whole variable domain, remainder taken from reference TRBV7-2 and TRBJ2-2, is GAGVSQSPSNKVTEKGKDVELRCDPISGHTALYWYRQSLGQGLEFLIYFQGNSAPDKSGLPSDRFSAERTGGSVSTLTIQRTQQEDSAVYLCASSRPGLAVTGELFFGEGSRLTVL.

This rearrangement joins TRBV5-6 to TRBJ2-1; 9 bases match TRBD2. This CDR3 comprises 16 residues. V was clipped by 0 bases and J by 3 bases; unmatched bases: 4. Per germline, CDR1 SGHDT and CDR2 YYEEEE. The CDR3 bases are TGTGCCAGCAGCTTGGCTAGCGGGGAAAACTACAATGAGCAGTTCTTC. Its protein product is CASSLASGENYNEQFF.

This chain joins TRBV10-3 and TRBJ1-3; D perhaps matches TRBD1 (5 bases). Germline-derived CDR1 and CDR2 are ENHRY and SYGVKD. V gave up 3 bases and J gave up 4 bases, with 10 bases separating them. CDR3 size: 14 residues. The CDR3 spells CAISDQGGGNTIYF. The CDR3 bases are TGTGCCATCAGTGACCAGGGAGGGGGAAACACCATATATTTT.

This rearrangement joins TRBV5-1 to TRBJ2-3; 10 bases map to TRBD2. The V gene end was trimmed by 0 bases and the J gene end by 2 bases; junction bases not matched to a gene: 9. The CDR3 sequence is 18 residues long. From germline, CDR1 is SGHRS and CDR2 YFSETQ. The CDR3: CASSLALAGALPTDTQYF. CDR3 sequence (DNA): TGCGCCAGCAGCTTGGCGCTAGCGGGAGCCTTACCCACAGATACGCAGTATTTT.

The rearrangement joins TRBV19 to TRBJ2-3, with 7 bases identical to TRBD2. Per the germline V gene, CDR1 is LNHDA and CDR2 is SQIVND (reference sequence). The trim removed 7 bases at V and 4 bases at J, leaving 23 bases unmatched. The length of the CDR3 is 19 residues. CDR3 bases: TGTGCCAGTACCTCAACGGGTGGGCGGGGGACCCGGGCCGCAGATACGCAGTATTTT. Protein sequence: CASTSTGGRGTRAADTQYF.

This chain connects TRBV27 to TRBJ2-7; 7 bases map to TRBD1. J was trimmed by 1 base and V by 6 bases; bases with no gene match: 9. The CDR3 totals 15 residues. Per the germline V gene, CDR1 is MNHEY and CDR2 is SMNVEV (reference sequence). The CDR3 DNA reads as TGTGCCAGCAGATATGACAGGGATAGGTCCTACGAGCAGTACTTC. This gives the protein CASRYDRDRSYEQYF.

The chain carries TRBV11-3 and TRBJ2-2; 9 nucleotides agree with TRBD2. From germline, CDR1 is SGHNT and CDR2 YENEEA. CDR3 size: 13 residues. Germline trimming cut 5 bases from V and 10 bases from J; bases unmatched to any gene: 5. CDR3 nucleotide sequence: TGTGCCAGCAGCGCTAGCGGGACTGTGGAGCTGTTTTTT. It translates to CASSASGTVELFF.

The J gene is TRBJ2-6, the V gene TRBV5-1; D is uncertain. Germline assignment: CDR1 SGHRS and CDR2 YFSETQ. This CDR3 comprises 14 residues. Trimming shortened V by 5 bases and J by 6 bases, and 12 bases separated the two germline ends. CDR3 residues: CASRSSVEANVLTF. DNA of the CDR3: TGCGCCAGCAGGAGTTCGGTAGAGGCCAACGTCCTGACTTTC. The full variable domain, in which reference TRBV5-1 and TRBJ2-6 provide the parts outside the CDR3, is KAGVTQTPRYLIKTRGQQVTLSCSPISGHRSVSWYQQTPGQGLQFLFEYFSETQRNKGNFPGRFSGRQFSNSRSEMNVSTLELGDSALYLCASRSSVEANVLTFGAGSRLTVL.

This clone was seen a handful of times. The V call is TRBV7-3, the J call TRBJ2-2, with TRBD2 matching over 9 bases. The CDR3 covers 15 residues. V shed 4 bases and J 5 bases; nucleotides not matched to a gene: 5. Germline CDR1 SGHTA, CDR2 FQGTGA. The CDR3 region has the DNA TGTGCCAGCAGCTCGGCGGGGGGGAGGACCGGGGAGCTGTTTTTT. Its translation is CASSSAGGRTGELFF.

This clone appeared a single time. This rearrangement joins TRBV6-6 to TRBJ2-5; a possible D gene is TRBD1 (6 bases). Deletions cut 6 bases from V and 7 bases from J, with 21 bases between. The germline V gene has CDR1 MNHNY and CDR2 SVGAGI (reference sequence). The CDR3 covers 15 residues. Written as DNA, the CDR3 is TGTGCCAGCAGATCTGTGAGTCAGGGGATCGGGACCCAGTACTTC. Translation: CASRSVSQGIGTQYF.

This chain joins TRBV6-5 and TRBJ2-2, with D maybe TRBD2 (7 bases). Germline V gene lookup returns CDR1 MNHEY and CDR2 SVGAGI. Trimming stripped 2 bases from V and 5 bases from J, with 12 bases between. This CDR3 is 15 amino acids long. CDR3 amino acids: CASSYMGGQTGELFF. CDR3 sequence (DNA): TGTGCCAGCAGTTACATGGGGGGGCAAACCGGGGAGCTGTTTTTT.

This chain connects TRBV11-2 to TRBJ1-4; D uncertain. Germline V CDR1 and CDR2: SGHAT, FQNNGV. CDR3 length equals 16 residues. V was trimmed by 0 bases and J by 4 bases, leaving 12 bases between them. CDR3 nucleotide sequence: TGTGCCAGCAGCTTAGAGACGGGAAACCTTAATGAAAAACTGTTTTTT. Protein sequence: CASSLETGNLNEKLFF.

This CDR3 is CASGFVAGGPVDEQFF. The CDR3 DNA follows: TGTGCTAGTGGTTTCGTAGCGGGGGGGCCAGTCGATGAGCAGTTCTTC. The gene calls are TRBV12-5 and TRBJ2-1; 11 bases map to TRBD2. Germline V lookup: CDR1 LGHNT, CDR2 FRNRAP. The trim removed 3 bases at V and 8 bases at J, leaving 9 bases unmatched. The CDR3 has 16 residues.

This clone was counted between two and nine times. V is TRBV30 and J is TRBJ1-1; no definite D call. The V and J ends lost 6 bases and 6 bases respectively, with 8 bases between them. From germline, CDR1 is GTSNPN and CDR2 SVGIG (reference sequence). The CDR3 contains 10 residues. CDR3 bases: TGTGCCTGTGAGAGGGCTGAAGCTTTCTTT. Amino acid sequence: CACERAEAFF.

This chain links TRBV7-2 with TRBJ2-3; maybe TRBD2 (5 bases). CDR1 SGHTA and CDR2 FQGNSA come from the germline V gene. The V gene lost 5 bases and the J gene lost 5 bases, with 14 bases spanning the gap. The CDR3 is made up of 14 amino acids. For the CDR3, the DNA is TGTGCCAGCAGCGCGCCCCAAGAGGGAGATACGCAGTATTTT. It codes for CASSAPQEGDTQYF.

This clone was detected only once. The chain combines TRBV5-1 with TRBJ1-3; tentative D call: TRBD1 (6 bases). V was cut by 3 bases and J by 8 bases, with 12 bases left in between. From germline, CDR1 is SGHRS and CDR2 YFSETQ. The CDR3 sequence is 13 residues long. CDR3 nucleotides: TGCGCCAGCAGCTCAGGGGCTGGGGACACCATATATTTT. Its protein product is CASSSGAGDTIYF.

The chain links TRBV29-1 to TRBJ1-1, with 8 bases matching TRBD1. V shed 5 bases, J shed 4 bases, and the junction held 15 bases outside the gene matches. CDR1 SQVTM and CDR2 ANQGSEA come from the germline V gene. The CDR3 spans 16 residues. The CDR3 DNA sequence: TGCAGCGTTCATTTACGCCCGGGGCAGGGGGCCACTGAAGCTTTCTTT. It is translated as CSVHLRPGQGATEAFF.

This clone showed up just once. The V gene is TRBV9, the J gene TRBJ2-1, with 12 bases fitting TRBD1. Germline CDR1 SGDLS, CDR2 YYNGEE. V trimming: 3 bases; J trimming: 8 bases; junction bases outside the gene matches: 9. This CDR3 is 16 amino acids long. The CDR3 DNA sequence: TGTGCCAGCAGCGCTCTAGTGGGACAGGGGGCGTATGAGCAGTTCTTC. Protein product: CASSALVGQGAYEQFF.

The chain combines TRBV29-1 with TRBJ2-1, with 10 bases lining up with TRBD1. CDR1 is SQVTM, CDR2 ANQGSEA, per germline. This CDR3 is 16 amino acids long. After removal of 0 bases from V and 6 bases from J, the junction contained 8 bases not matched to a gene. The CDR3 region is CSVEDRGTGVINEQFF. CDR3 nucleotides: TGCAGCGTTGAAGATCGTGGGACAGGGGTAATCAATGAGCAGTTCTTC.

J is TRBJ1-1 and V is TRBV27, with a possible D match to TRBD1 (5 bases). CDR3 length: 15 residues. The V end was cut by 2 bases, the J end by 0 bases, with 10 bases between. From germline, CDR1 is MNHEY and CDR2 SMNVEV (reference sequence). The DNA of the CDR3 is TGTGCCAGCAGTTTAAGTCCAGGGATGAACACTGAAGCTTTCTTT. Protein: CASSLSPGMNTEAFF.